This TCR beta chain was profiled in a study of blood T cell repertoires in COVID-19 (dated by TCRdb to 2020 to 2021). Describing the broader study: Samples from collaborators originated in the United States, Italy and Spain and spanned both the acute and convalescent phases of COVID-19. The material from the prospective study consisted of cDNA or gDNA derived from T cells, B-cell-depleted T cells, or PBMCs. Deeply sampled blood TCRbeta repertoires from subjects exposed to, actively infected with, or recovered from COVID-19 were included in the dataset. The repertoires were made available in a free public database intended to serve as a resource for research on the immune response to SARS-CoV-2. The samples were drawn from two sources: the first 160 participants of the ongoing ImmuneRACE study, and 950 to 1,500 subjects contributed by 6 global collaborators. Nearly every sample came with metadata listing a de-identified subject ID, COVID-19 status, age in years and sex. Where HLA class I and class II types were available, the types were taken from metadata supplied by the sample provider, not from assay-based typing. Findings and caveats that apply to the study as a whole: Clinical and demographic metadata were provided uncurated, with the amount varying by source and participant.

From the cysteine through the phenylalanine, the CDR3 covers 12 amino acids. Only the CDR3 DNA is retained, 36 bases long and in frame from the first base. CDR1 SGHKS and CDR2 YYEKEE are derived from the germline V gene (reference sequence). TCRbeta CDR3 regions were amplified from genomic DNA using the immunoSEQ Assay, a bias-controlled multiplex PCR. Regarding the original processing steps: The number of nucleated cells in each sample was estimated by amplification of reference gene primers within the assay. To quantify the absolute abundance of each unique TCRbeta CDR3 rearrangement, sequence reads were collapsed and filtered. For each sample, productive Simpson clonality was calculated by taking the square root of Simpson's diversity index across productive rearrangements. TCRdb retrieved this table from immuneACCESS and kept in-frame rearrangements only. Not all clones are present; in checked studies, unresolved V genes account for under half, and no reason is known for the remainder. The V and J calls and the clone size are those of that table, but D and trimming were determined from the DNA. The sample records more than 250,000 clones, around 80% of which are singletons. The top ten hold approximately 1.3% of the sample.

The collaborating institutions used their own protocols to collect whole blood in K2EDTA tubes. For TCRbeta analysis, collaborator samples were shipped as frozen whole blood, as isolated PBMCs, or as DNA extracted from either sample type. Points on this clone: Its antigen specificity is not known. A read error may account for a junction end that differs from germline.

The receptor was isolated from a woman aged 45-60 years with acute or convalescent COVID-19. The rearranged chain carries TRBV5-5 and TRBJ1-1, and 7 junction bases match TRBD1. Sequencing was done on a sample of peripheral blood. CDR3 reads: CASSSRQGFISF. In nucleotides, the sequence is TGTGCCAGCAGCTCGAGACAGGGTTTTATCTCATTT.